This T cell receptor (beta chain) was identified in a study of T cell repertoires in cytomegalovirus infection. Study-wide context: Indications came from public TCR beta signatures; they pointed to CMV infection and to a matching HLA type. Study-wide findings and caveats: Cumulative public TCR beta family frequency identified carriers of CMV plus the relevant HLA. Clonotypes of TCR beta that were HLA-C-restricted and CMV-specific dominated the ex vivo response.

Each CDR3 protein gets one entry after TCRdb re-called the reads with MiXCR. The sample contains roughly 310,000 distinct CDR3 sequences, 25% to 35% of which appear only once. Trimming took off 5 bases at V and 6 bases at J, with 10 bases between the two ends. The CDR3 is 12 residues long. Looked up from germline, CDR1 is MNHGY and CDR2 is SAAAGT. A remark on this clonotype: Its antigen is undetermined.

The chain uses TRBV6-8 and TRBJ1-2, with D possibly TRBD1 on 6 matching bases. The clonotype comes from a human donor in good health (CMV status not recorded). Some clones in this sample may be carry-over from other donors' samples. Specimen: cultured PBMCs, collected from culture after CMV antigen stimulation. The CDR3: CASSIQGDGYTF. The CDR3 region has the DNA TGTGCCAGCAGTATACAGGGAGATGGCTACACCTTC.